The 14 T cell receptor beta chains presented below share a single source sample, sequenced in a study of TIL therapy for anti-PD-1-resistant metastatic lung cancer. Time point reported: pre-treatment sample, taken before nivolumab and TIL therapy. Most excised metastases sampled were pleural nodules or supraclavicular lymph nodes. The immunoSEQ assay was v3. TCRdb's copy holds only in-frame clones and misses some; the assay was immunoSEQ multiplex PCR. The top ten hold about 16% of the sample, which has about 26,000 clones, 60% to 70% seen once. The sample in question was tumor tissue, obtained at baseline. Source of these receptors: a woman aged 30 to 85 with non-small cell lung cancer.

The V gene is TRBV19, the J gene TRBJ1-4, with a weak D call TRBD1 (5 bases). V lost 3 bases to trimming and J lost 10 bases, with 18 bases between them. Germline CDR1 reads LNHDA; CDR2 reads SQIVND (reference sequence). The CDR3 length is 15 residues. In DNA form, the CDR3 reads TGTGCCAGTAGTATTCTAGGGGAGGGTCCTCGAAAACTGTTTTTT. Its protein product is CASSILGEGPRKLFF.

This chain uses TRBV5-5 with TRBJ2-7; D perhaps matches TRBD1 (6 bases). V shed 2 bases and J shed 6 bases, with 9 bases lying between them. Germline assignment: CDR1 SGHKS and CDR2 YYEKEE (reference sequence). The CDR3 is made up of 12 amino acids. As DNA, the CDR3 is TGTGCCAGCAGCTTACAGGGTCTCGAGCAGTACTTC. Its translation is CASSLQGLEQYF.

The gene calls are TRBV10-3 and TRBJ2-1; 11 nucleotides agree with TRBD2. V shed 5 bases and J 9 bases; nucleotides not matched to a gene: 9. This CDR3 region has 15 residues. The V gene's germline CDR1 is ENHRY and CDR2 SYGVKD. The CDR3 DNA reads as TGTGCCATCAGTCAACTAGCGGGAGAGGGAGGTGAGCAGTTCTTC. This translates into CAISQLAGEGGEQFF.

This chain connects TRBV6-5 to TRBJ1-6, with 7 bases fitting TRBD1. Germline assignment: CDR1 MNHEY and CDR2 SVGAGI. After removal of 6 bases from V and 7 bases from J, the junction contained 3 bases not matched to a gene. The CDR3 consists of 13 residues. DNA of the CDR3: TGTGCCAGCAGCAGACAGGGCAATTCACCCCTCCACTTT. Its translation: CASSRQGNSPLHF.

The chain uses TRBV5-1 and TRBJ2-2; the match to TRBD2 covers 7 bases. Unmatched junction bases numbered 9, after V lost 3 bases and J lost 4 bases. The CDR3 is 16 amino acids. Germline V gene sequence: CDR1 SGHRS, CDR2 YFSETQ. CDR3 protein: CASSSSGNWGTGELFF. CDR3 in DNA: TGCGCCAGCAGCTCTAGCGGAAACTGGGGCACCGGGGAGCTGTTTTTT.

The chain carries TRBV7-8 and TRBJ2-4; maybe TRBD1 (6 bases). Germline V gene data show CDR1 as SGHVS and CDR2 as FQNEAQ. The V end lost 1 base, the J end lost 0 bases, and 13 bases lay between the germline ends. The CDR3 is 17 amino acids. The CDR3 protein is CASSLVRAGEAKNIQYF. Written as DNA, the CDR3 is TGTGCCAGCAGCTTAGTGAGGGCAGGGGAAGCCAAAAACATTCAGTACTTC.

V usage is TRBV29-1 and J usage is TRBJ2-1; TRBD2 matches at 11 bases. The germline CDR1 and CDR2 sequences are SQVTM and ANQGSEA. This CDR3 contains 15 residues. V trimming: 6 bases; J trimming: 4 bases; junction bases outside the gene matches: 8. The CDR3 loop is CSVKILAGGYNEQFF. The CDR3 DNA reads TGCAGCGTCAAAATTCTAGCGGGAGGTTACAATGAGCAGTTCTTC.

The V call is TRBV5-1, the J call TRBJ2-1, with D possibly being TRBD1 (5 bases). Germline loops: CDR1 SGHRS, CDR2 YFSETQ. The CDR3 is 14 residues long. Trimming removed 3 bases at V and 7 bases at J, with 14 bases between. This CDR3 reads CASSWGPFGNEQFF. CDR3 in DNA: TGCGCCAGCAGCTGGGGCCCTTTTGGAAATGAGCAGTTCTTC.

The rearrangement uses TRBV15 and TRBJ2-2; D call uncertain. The CDR3 is 15 amino acids. V lost 0 bases, J lost 3 bases, and 8 bases lay in between. The germline V gene encodes CDR1 LNHNV and CDR2 YYDKDF (reference sequence). DNA of the CDR3: TGTGCCACCAGCAGAGATCTGCAGGACACCGGGGAGCTGTTTTTT. Translated: CATSRDLQDTGELFF.

The chain employs TRBV19 and TRBJ2-5; 8 bases agree with TRBD1. CDR3 length: 15 amino acids. J was trimmed by 5 bases and V by 4 bases; bases with no gene match: 9. CDR1 and CDR2 (germline): LNHDA, SQIVND (reference sequence). The CDR3 DNA follows: TGTGCCAGTAGTACTTCGGGACAGGTTTATGAGACCCAGTACTTC. The encoded protein is CASSTSGQVYETQYF.

The genes are TRBV7-2 and TRBJ2-5; TRBD1 aligns across 11 bases. V was pared by 5 bases and J by 4 bases, with 6 bases of the junction left unmatched. This CDR3 is 15 amino acids long. Germline V lookup: CDR1 SGHTA, CDR2 FQGNSA. CDR3 sequence reads: CASSGTGGARETQYF. The CDR3 region has the DNA TGTGCCAGCAGCGGGACAGGGGGTGCACGAGAGACCCAGTACTTC.

V and J are TRBV9 and TRBJ1-2; TRBD1 aligns across 7 bases. Germline loops: CDR1 SGDLS, CDR2 YYNGEE. V shed 4 bases and J 8 bases; nucleotides not matched to a gene: 5. The CDR3 spans 12 residues. The DNA of the CDR3 is TGTGCCAGCAGCACCAGACAGGGAGGCTACACCTTC. This gives the protein CASSTRQGGYTF. The entire variable domain, with the rest obtained from reference TRBV9 and TRBJ1-2, is as follows: DSGVTQTPKHLITATGQRVTLRCSPRSGDLSVYWYQQSLDQGLQFLIQYYNGEERAKGNILERFSAQQFPDLHSELNLSSLELGDSALYFCASSTRQGGYTFGSGTRLTVV.

The rearrangement joins TRBV19 to TRBJ2-1, with TRBD2 identical over 8 bases. Unmatched junction bases numbered 2, after V lost 1 base and J lost 6 bases. The CDR3 consists of 14 residues. From germline, CDR1 is LNHDA and CDR2 SQIVND (reference sequence). CDR3 sequence reads: CASSIAGGPNEQFF. The CDR3 DNA sequence: TGTGCCAGTAGTATAGCGGGAGGGCCCAATGAGCAGTTCTTC.

The chain uses TRBV6-6 and TRBJ1-5, with D tentatively TRBD1 (5 bases). Germline-derived CDR1 and CDR2 are MNHNY and SVGAGI (reference sequence). V was cut by 4 bases and J by 11 bases, with 15 bases left in between. The CDR3 covers 13 residues. The CDR3 DNA sequence: TGTGCCAGCAGTTCCCTCGGGTTAGGGGCCCAGCATTTT. It yields the protein CASSSLGLGAQHF.